This TCR beta chain is drawn from a study of T-cell memory formation after mild COVID-19. Many counts were recorded for this clonotype. Its antigen is unknown. A read error may produce the germline difference seen at one junction end. MiXCR, run by TCRdb on the 5' RACE reads, gives a single entry per CDR3 protein. The data contain about 140,000 distinct CDR3 sequences, 11% to 15% of them singletons. The CDR3 is 16 amino acids. The germline gives CDR1 SGHTA, CDR2 FQGNSA. Findings and caveats of the study: Clones that contracted clustered mainly in CM and EM if CD4+ and in EMRA if CD8+.

The source is an adult woman who had mild COVID-19 (a few samples of this study predate the infection). Cell type and time point are not known. Sequencing was done on a sample of PBMCs or a T cell subset sorted from them (not recorded which). This rearrangement joins TRBV7-2 to TRBJ1-2, with a weak D call TRBD1 (5 bases). The CDR3 here is CASSLGTDKGSRKLSF. In DNA, the CDR3 is TGTGCCAGCAGTCTCGGGACGGACAAAGGTTCTAGAAAACTTTCCTTC.